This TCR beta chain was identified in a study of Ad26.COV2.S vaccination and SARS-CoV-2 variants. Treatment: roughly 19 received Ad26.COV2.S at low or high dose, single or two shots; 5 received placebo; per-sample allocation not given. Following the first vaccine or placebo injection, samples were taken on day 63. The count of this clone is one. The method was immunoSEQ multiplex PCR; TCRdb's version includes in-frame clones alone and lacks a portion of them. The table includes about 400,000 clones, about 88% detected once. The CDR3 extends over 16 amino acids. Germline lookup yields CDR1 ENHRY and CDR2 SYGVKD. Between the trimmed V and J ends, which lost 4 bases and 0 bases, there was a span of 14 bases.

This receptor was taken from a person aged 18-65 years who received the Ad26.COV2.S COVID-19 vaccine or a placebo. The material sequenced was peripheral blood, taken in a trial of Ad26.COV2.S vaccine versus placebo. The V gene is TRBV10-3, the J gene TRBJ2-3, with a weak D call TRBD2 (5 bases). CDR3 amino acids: CAISGPRGPSTDTQYF. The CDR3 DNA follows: TGTGCCATCAGTGGACCTCGAGGGCCTAGCACAGATACGCAGTATTTT.